The next 21 T cell receptor beta chains were all read from a single sample in a study of preoperative IRX-2 immunotherapy in early breast cancer. TCRdb keeps only in-frame clones here, not all; method: immunoSEQ multiplex PCR. The table records 30,000 to 35,000 clones, roughly 96% of them present only once. Treatment here: preoperative locoregional IRX-2 cytokine immunotherapy. Sample collection occurred from a patient treated with IRX-2 immunotherapy. These receptors all come from a human donor with breast cancer.

In this sample, this clone turned up once. The rearrangement uses TRBV7-3 and TRBJ2-1; D is uncertain. The germline CDR1 and CDR2 sequences are SGHTA and FQGTGA. V was pared by 1 base and J by 5 bases, with 9 bases between. The CDR3 has 14 residues. The CDR3 loop is CASSLMARNNEQFF. The CDR3 region has the DNA TGTGCCAGCAGCTTAATGGCTCGAAACAATGAGCAGTTCTTC.

The chain recombines TRBV9 with TRBJ2-5, with TRBD2 matching 14 bases. CDR1 SGDLS and CDR2 YYNGEE come from the germline V gene. V dropped 2 bases and J dropped 5; count of bases not matched to a gene: 11. This CDR3 comprises 18 residues. Here the CDR3 DNA reads TGTGCCAGCAGCGTGGCGGGGACTAGCGGGAGTCTGATGGAGACCCAGTACTTC. This encodes CASSVAGTSGSLMETQYF.

V is TRBV28 and J is TRBJ2-4, with 7 bases identical to TRBD1. J was trimmed by 9 bases and V by 2 bases; bases with no gene match: 4. Germline values: CDR1 MDHEN, CDR2 SYDVKM. The CDR3 covers 13 residues. The CDR3 coding sequence is TGTGCCAGCAGTTTACACAGGGGTAGCATTCAGTACTTC. Translated, it gives CASSLHRGSIQYF.

The rearrangement links TRBV7-3 to TRBJ2-4; either TRBD1 or TRBD2 may supply D (6 bases each). CDR1 is SGHTA and CDR2 is FQGTGA in the germline V gene. V was trimmed by 2 bases and J by 0 bases, leaving 14 bases between them. This CDR3 has 17 amino acids. CDR3 protein: CASSLSGGLGAKNIQYF. Here the CDR3 DNA reads TGTGCCAGCAGCTTATCCGGGGGCCTAGGAGCCAAAAACATTCAGTACTTC.

The chain couples TRBV6-5 to TRBJ1-3; D is uncertain. The germline V and J ends were trimmed by 4 bases and 0 bases, with 7 bases remaining between them. Germline loops: CDR1 MNHEY, CDR2 SVGAGI. The CDR3 is 14 amino acids. In DNA form, the CDR3 reads TGTGCCAGCAGTTCCTGGATCTCTGGAAACACCATATATTTT. Translation gives CASSSWISGNTIYF.

The V gene is TRBV5-1, the J gene TRBJ1-4; a weak D match, TRBD1 (6 bases). Germline assignment: CDR1 SGHRS and CDR2 YFSETQ. V was trimmed by 0 bases and J by 8 bases, leaving 11 bases between them. This CDR3 region has 14 residues. CDR3 loop: CASSLVRGGEKLFF. CDR3 nucleotide sequence: TGCGCCAGCAGCTTGGTCAGGGGAGGAGAAAAACTGTTTTTT.

This chain links TRBV5-1 with TRBJ2-6, with 7 bases fitting TRBD1. V gave up 2 bases and J gave up 0 bases; unmatched junction bases: 8. The CDR3 sequence is 18 residues long. Looked up from germline, CDR1 is SGHRS and CDR2 is YFSETQ. The CDR3 here is CASSLQGSLSSGANVLTF. Here the CDR3 DNA reads TGCGCCAGCAGCTTACAGGGGTCCTTGAGCTCTGGGGCCAACGTCCTGACTTTC.

This chain links TRBV7-2 with TRBJ2-1, with D tentatively TRBD2 (5 bases). Germline V gene sequence: CDR1 SGHTA, CDR2 FQGNSA. Between the trimmed V and J ends, which lost 1 base and 4 bases, there was a span of 17 bases. The CDR3 runs to 17 residues. In nucleotides, the CDR3 is TGTGCCAGCAGCTTAGAATCCTCGGCGGGTGCATACAATGAGCAGTTCTTC. Its protein product is CASSLESSAGAYNEQFF.

This chain joins TRBV5-4 and TRBJ1-2; a possible D gene is TRBD1 (5 bases). V was pared by 3 bases and J by 2 bases, with 20 bases between. CDR3 size: 17 residues. Germline V gene lookup returns CDR1 SGHNT and CDR2 YYREEE (reference sequence). The CDR3 DNA is TGTGCCAGCAGCTCGGTACCATGGACAACTCTCAACTATGGCTACACCTTC. This translates into CASSSVPWTTLNYGYTF. The full variable domain, with the rest looked up from reference TRBV5-4 and TRBJ1-2, is ETGVTQSPTHLIKTRGQQVTLRCSSQSGHNTVSWYQQALGQGPQFIFQYYREEENGRGNFPPRFSGLQFPNYSSELNVNALELDDSALYLCASSSVPWTTLNYGYTFGSGTRLTVV.

This chain joins TRBV27 and TRBJ1-1; weak D call: TRBD1 (5 bases). This CDR3 comprises 11 residues. V lost 10 bases and J 4 bases, leaving 10 bases between the germline ends. CDR1 MNHEY and CDR2 SMNVEV come from the germline V gene (reference sequence). The CDR3 spells CATSRGTEAFF. The CDR3 DNA follows: TGTGCCACCTCAAGGGGCACTGAAGCTTTCTTT.

The V and J genes are TRBV6-6 and TRBJ2-1, with unresolved D. The CDR3 length is 16 residues. The germline V gene has CDR1 MNHNY and CDR2 SVGAGI (reference sequence). Trimming took off 0 bases at V and 6 bases at J, with 15 bases between the two ends. The CDR3 bases are TGTGCCAGCAGTTACTCTAGAGTAGAACGGTTCAATGAGCAGTTCTTC. It specifies CASSYSRVERFNEQFF.

The J gene is TRBJ2-7, the V gene TRBV5-1, with D tentatively TRBD1 (6 bases). V was shortened by 5 bases and J by 6 bases, with 15 bases between the two germline ends. This CDR3 has 13 residues. Germline lookup yields CDR1 SGHRS and CDR2 YFSETQ. CDR3 DNA sequence: TGCGCCAGCAGTTACAGGGAAGTCGGCGAGCAGTACTTC. Its protein product is CASSYREVGEQYF.

In DNA form, the CDR3 reads TGTGCCAGTAAGTTTGGGACTGGGCCCTACGAGCAGTACTTC. Translated, it gives CASKFGTGPYEQYF. V is TRBV19 and J is TRBJ2-7; weak D call: TRBD2 (6 bases). CDR1 is LNHDA, CDR2 SQIVND, per germline (reference sequence). This CDR3 has 14 residues. V shed 7 bases and J shed 2 bases, with 15 bases lying between them.

In regard to this clone: This CDR3 is also generated by other DNA sequences in the sample. The rearrangement links TRBV6-5 to TRBJ2-7, with TRBD2 as a possible D gene (6 bases). V was shortened by 2 bases and J by 2 bases, with 7 bases between the two germline ends. CDR3 length: 13 amino acids. Germline CDR1 MNHEY, CDR2 SVGAGI. CDR3 sequence reads: CASSYGRTYEQYF. The CDR3 DNA reads TGTGCCAGCAGTTACGGGAGGACCTACGAGCAGTACTTC.

V is TRBV28 and J is TRBJ2-5; 9 nucleotides agree with TRBD2. The J call may be faulty, since TRBJ2-7 better matches the DNA end. The length of the CDR3 is 15 residues. The V gene's germline CDR1 is MDHEN and CDR2 SYDVKM. DNA of the CDR3: TGTGCCAGCAGTTTAATTGGACTAGCGATCTACGAGCAGTACTTC. Its protein is CASSLIGLAIYEQYF.

V usage is TRBV27 and J usage is TRBJ2-7, with 10 bases fitting TRBD2. This CDR3 region has 15 residues. Germline trimming cut 3 bases from V and 7 bases from J; bases unmatched to any gene: 9. Germline CDR1 MNHEY, CDR2 SMNVEV (reference sequence). The CDR3: CASSFPSGGRWEQYF. CDR3 DNA sequence: TGTGCCAGCAGTTTTCCTAGCGGGGGCCGTTGGGAGCAGTACTTC.

The chain carries TRBV11-2 and TRBJ1-6; perhaps TRBD1 as D (6 bases). This CDR3 is 17 amino acids long. Trimming cost V 4 bases and J 10 bases, with 23 bases left between them. CDR1 is SGHAT and CDR2 is FQNNGV in the germline V gene. In DNA, the CDR3 is TGTGCCAGCAGCTCTGGCTCGGCGGGACATAACAAATCACCCCTCCACTTT. This codes for CASSSGSAGHNKSPLHF. Supplemented by reference TRBV11-2 and TRBJ1-6, the full variable domain reads EAGVAQSPRYKIIEKRQSVAFWCNPISGHATLYWYQQILGQGPKLLIQFQNNGVVDDSQLPKDRFSAERLKGVDSTLKIQPAKLEDSAVYLCASSSGSAGHNKSPLHFGNGTRLTVT.

This rearrangement joins TRBV6-5 to TRBJ2-7, with 10 bases matching TRBD2. The CDR3 sequence is 15 residues long. Unmatched junction bases numbered 5, after V lost 1 base and J lost 5 bases. Per the germline V gene, CDR1 is MNHEY and CDR2 is SVGAGI. The CDR3 loop reads CASSYFLAGVDEQYF. The CDR3 coding sequence is TGTGCCAGCAGTTACTTTCTAGCGGGAGTAGACGAGCAGTACTTC.

The chain carries TRBV5-1 and TRBJ1-1; 8 bases fit TRBD1. The length of the CDR3 is 15 residues. Trimming at V came to 2 bases and at J to 0 bases, leaving 3 bases not matched to a gene. Per the germline V gene, CDR1 is SGHRS and CDR2 is YFSETQ. CDR3 sequence reads: CASSFPGGVNTEAFF. For the CDR3, the DNA is TGCGCCAGCAGCTTCCCAGGGGGCGTGAACACTGAAGCTTTCTTT.

The chain joins TRBV4-2 to TRBJ1-4, with 8 bases identical to TRBD1. In germline, CDR1 is LGHNA, CDR2 YNFKEQ. V lost 0 bases and J lost 7; bases outside the gene matches: 1. The CDR3 loop spans 14 amino acids. CDR3 DNA sequence: TGTGCCAGCAGCCAAGAAACAGGGGGTGAAAAACTGTTTTTT. The encoded protein is CASSQETGGEKLFF.

The chain couples TRBV19 to TRBJ2-5; possibly TRBD1 for D (6 bases). Germline loops: CDR1 LNHDA, CDR2 SQIVND (reference sequence). The CDR3 consists of 14 residues. The V and J ends lost 6 bases and 1 base respectively, with 12 bases between them. The DNA for the CDR3 is TGTGCCAGTAGCACGACAGGTTCCCAAGAGACCCAGTACTTC. It yields the protein CASSTTGSQETQYF.